This TCR beta chain was recovered during a study of identical twins. A remark on this clonotype: Its antigen is not known.

TCRdb re-called the 5' RACE reads with MiXCR, one entry per CDR3 protein. This table has about 470,000 distinct CDR3 sequences, 24% appearing once. Study-wide results and limits: One should note that invariant MAIT and iNKT cells could partly confound zero-insertion analyses.

The CDR3 length is 15 residues. J gave up 2 bases and V 5 bases, and 5 bases lay outside the gene matches. Germline assignment: CDR1 MNHEY and CDR2 SVGAGI. These same data were also listed under a study on T cells expressing NK-cell markers. As reported in that work: CD8+ T cells in over five donors included dominant NKG2C+ clonotypes at roughly 1.0-7.0%. Whether expanded NKG2C+ T cell clones recognized HCMV stayed uncertain.

This chain links TRBV6-5 with TRBJ2-1, with TRBD1 identical over 8 bases. Sequences were obtained from CD4+ T cells sorted from blood. The sequence was collected from a woman under 30 in good health. The CDR3 loop reads CASSNQGAAYNEQFF. The DNA for the CDR3 is TGTGCCAGCAGTAACCAGGGGGCCGCCTACAATGAGCAGTTCTTC.